The entry below describes one TCR beta chain. The antigen is not known. From germline, CDR1 is SGHRS and CDR2 YFSETQ. J lost 8 bases, V lost 5 bases, and 12 bases had no gene match. CDR3 length: 16 residues. These data belong to a study of cytomegalovirus exposure and HLA in healthy donors. Both 60 Vbeta primers and 13 Jbeta primers went into the PCR. The repertoire was sequenced with immunoSEQ multiplex PCR; TCRdb's copy has only in-frame clones and lacks some. Across about 110,000 clones, the top ten clones capture around 3.9% of the sample. Study-level points and caveats: The authors enumerated roughly 160 TCR beta chains as linked to cytomegalovirus.

The material sequenced was PBMCs. The receptor's source is a young man in good health and CMV-seronegative. The chain joins TRBV5-1 to TRBJ2-1; 11 positions match TRBD2. CDR3 amino acids: CASRATLAGGAYEQFF. CDR3 bases: TGCGCCAGCAGGGCGACTCTAGCGGGGGGCGCCTATGAGCAGTTCTTC.